The 30 T cell receptor beta chains below were found in one sample sequenced in a study of blood T cells in healthy people across ages. It was with a sample-barcoded 5' primer and a J-beta primer mix that a second PCR of roughly 6 to 11 cycles was run. TCRdb reprocessed the 5' RACE reads with MiXCR, giving one entry per CDR3 protein. The repertoire consists of 600,000 to 800,000 distinct CDR3 sequences, with approximately 21% occurring once and the leading ten covering roughly 3.4%. The sequenced sample was blood. These receptors originate from a man between 65 and 85 years old in good health.

A note on this clonotype: A much bigger clone sits one base away, suggesting this may be a read error. The V and J genes are TRBV28 and TRBJ2-5; perhaps D is TRBD1 or TRBD2 (5 bases each). The germline V gene has CDR1 MDHEN and CDR2 SYDVKM. Deletions cut 2 bases from V and 4 bases from J, with 23 bases between. CDR3 size: 18 residues. CDR3 in DNA: TGTGCCAGCAGTTTACCCCTGAGGGGCAGTGAGCCGGTAGAGACCCAGTACTTC. Amino acid sequence: CASSLPLRGSEPVETQYF.

There are a few counts of this clonotype. The chain joins TRBV11-2 to TRBJ1-4; D is ambiguous. Trimming stripped 4 bases from V and 8 bases from J, with 14 bases between. The CDR3 extends over 14 amino acids. Germline V gene sequence: CDR1 SGHAT, CDR2 FQNNGV. The CDR3: CASSSVEQGEKLFF. The CDR3 region has the DNA TGTGCCAGCAGCTCAGTGGAACAAGGGGAAAAACTGTTTTTT. The whole variable domain, remainder taken from reference TRBV11-2 and TRBJ1-4, is EAGVAQSPRYKIIEKRQSVAFWCNPISGHATLYWYQQILGQGPKLLIQFQNNGVVDDSQLPKDRFSAERLKGVDSTLKIQPAKLEDSAVYLCASSSVEQGEKLFFGSGTQLSVL.

The chain uses TRBV19 and TRBJ1-1; possible D gene TRBD1, 5 bases. Germline CDR1 reads LNHDA; CDR2 reads SQIVND (reference sequence). CDR3 length: 14 amino acids. Between the trimmed V and J ends, which lost 3 bases and 3 bases, there was a span of 11 bases. CDR3 DNA: TGTGCCAGTAGTATGTGGGGGGGGGACACTGAAGCTTTCTTT. Its protein is CASSMWGGDTEAFF.

A few counts support this clonotype. Here the CDR3 DNA reads TGTGCCAGCAGCCTGGGACTAGCGGGAGCTCAGGGAGATACGCAGTATTTT. Amino acid sequence: CASSLGLAGAQGDTQYF. The rearrangement joins TRBV5-4 to TRBJ2-3, with 14 bases identical to TRBD2. J gave up 5 bases and V 4 bases, and 9 bases lay outside the gene matches. The CDR3 loop spans 17 amino acids. Germline values: CDR1 SGHNT, CDR2 YYREEE (reference sequence).

The DNA for the CDR3 is TGTGCCAGCAGTGAAAACGGGAGCGGTGAGCAGTTCTTC. It encodes CASSENGSGEQFF. This chain connects TRBV6-1 to TRBJ2-1; TRBD2 is a possible D gene (6 bases). V was pared by 2 bases and J by 9 bases, with 11 bases between. The CDR3 extends over 13 amino acids. Looked up from germline, CDR1 is MNHNS and CDR2 is SASEGT.

The gene calls are TRBV20-1 and TRBJ2-3; D possibly matches TRBD1 or TRBD2 (6 bases each). Trimming cost V 3 bases and J 2 bases, with 21 bases left between them. The CDR3 is 17 residues long. Germline CDR1 is DFQATT and CDR2 is SNEGSKA (reference sequence). CDR3 residues: CSARGLTGAHDTDTQYF. The CDR3 DNA sequence: TGCAGTGCTAGGGGGCTAACGGGGGCTCATGACACAGATACGCAGTATTTT.

As for this clonotype: A junction end diverges from the germline sequence, so it may reflect a read error. In nucleotides, the CDR3 is TGTGCCTGCAGTCAGACAGGCCTATCGAACACTGAAGCTTTCTTT. Encoded protein: CACSQTGLSNTEAFF. The chain has TRBV12-3 or TRBV12-4 and TRBJ1-1; possible D gene TRBD1, 6 bases. CDR3 length: 15 residues.

This clonotype has a handful of counts. The rearrangement links TRBV6-1 to TRBJ2-7, with 11 bases lining up with TRBD2. Germline V gene sequence: CDR1 MNHNS, CDR2 SASEGT. V shed 3 bases, J shed 3 bases, and the junction held 13 bases outside the gene matches. The CDR3 totals 18 residues. The CDR3 coding sequence is TGTGCCAGCAGTGACCTCCCGGGACTAGCGGAGAACCTCTACGAGCAGTACTTC. Translated, it gives CASSDLPGLAENLYEQYF.

This chain uses TRBV19 with TRBJ2-4; D remains unclear. V was pared by 3 bases and J by 1 base, with 7 bases between. The CDR3 covers 14 residues. In germline, CDR1 is LNHDA, CDR2 SQIVND (reference sequence). CDR3 in amino acids: CASSIFGAKNIQYF. The CDR3, as DNA: TGTGCCAGTAGTATTTTTGGGGCCAAAAACATTCAGTACTTC.

This clonotype was counted between two and nine times. As DNA, the CDR3 is TGTGCCAGCACCGACAGGGTAATTAATGAGCAGTTCTTC. Protein product: CASTDRVINEQFF. The V call is TRBV12-3 or TRBV12-4, the J call TRBJ2-5, with 7 bases that match TRBD1. The assigned J gene may be wrong: the sequence end matches TRBJ2-1 better. The CDR3 runs 13 residues.

The chain recombines TRBV5-1 with TRBJ1-2; D call uncertain. Germline V lookup: CDR1 SGHRS, CDR2 YFSETQ. Trimming removed 0 bases from V and 8 bases from J, with 14 bases in between. CDR3 length: 14 amino acids. The CDR3 loop is CASSLAEISWGYTF. CDR3 DNA sequence: TGCGCCAGCAGCTTGGCAGAGATATCGTGGGGCTACACCTTC.

This clonotype was recorded a few times. The chain joins TRBV4-1 to TRBJ2-5; the D call may be TRBD1 or TRBD2 (5 bases each). With the DNA end fitting TRBJ2-1 better, the J assignment may be wrong. The V gene's germline CDR1 is MGHRA and CDR2 YSYEKL. The CDR3 runs to 15 residues. CDR3 DNA: TGCGCCAGCAGCCAAGTGAGGGGATCGGATAATGAGCAGTTCTTC. It is translated as CASSQVRGSDNEQFF.

This clonotype was observed a handful of times. This rearrangement joins TRBV7-2 to TRBJ2-1; TRBD2 is a possible D gene (6 bases). The J call may be faulty, since TRBJ2-5 better matches the DNA end. Germline values: CDR1 SGHTA, CDR2 FQGNSA. The CDR3 sequence is 16 residues long. The DNA of the CDR3 is TGTGCCAGCAGCTTAGCGCATGATTGGCTAGCGGAGACCCAGTACTTC. This translates into CASSLAHDWLAETQYF.

This chain uses TRBV7-3 with TRBJ2-5; D remains unclear. Germline CDR1 is SGHTA and CDR2 is FQGTGA. V dropped 6 bases and J dropped 5 bases, with 13 bases sitting between them. The CDR3 has 13 amino acids. The CDR3 loop reads CASSRVRWETQYF. For the CDR3, the DNA is TGTGCCAGCAGTAGGGTTAGATGGGAGACCCAGTACTTC.

This clonotype was recorded a few times. The rearrangement links TRBV9 to TRBJ1-1; unclear D gene. Germline CDR1 SGDLS, CDR2 YYNGEE. Trimming cost V 2 bases and J 1 base, with 9 bases left between them. The CDR3 is 14 residues long. The CDR3 coding sequence is TGTGCCAGCAGCGTGAGATATGAGAACACTGAAGCTTTCTTT. It yields the protein CASSVRYENTEAFF.

The chain carries TRBV7-2 and TRBJ1-2; no reliable D call. Trimming shortened V by 0 bases and J by 4 bases, and 9 bases separated the two germline ends. The CDR3 runs to 14 residues. CDR1 is SGHTA, CDR2 FQGNSA, per germline. In DNA form, the CDR3 reads TGTGCCAGCAGCTTAGCTGGGGATGGCTATGGCTACACCTTC. This translates into CASSLAGDGYGYTF.

The chain links TRBV12-3 or TRBV12-4 to TRBJ2-1; unclear D gene. Trimming stripped 7 bases from V and 3 bases from J, with 16 bases between. This CDR3 region has 15 residues. CDR3 protein: CASTLRGVGYNEQFF. CDR3 bases: TGTGCCAGCACCCTTCGTGGCGTCGGCTACAATGAGCAGTTCTTC.

This clonotype appeared many times. The V and J genes are TRBV6-5 and TRBJ2-4; D is perhaps TRBD1 (6 bases). This CDR3 spans 13 amino acids. V was trimmed by 6 bases and J by 10 bases, leaving 16 bases between them. Germline CDR1 MNHEY, CDR2 SVGAGI. CDR3 DNA sequence: TGTGCCAGCAGAAGCGACAGGCTGAAAATTCAGTACTTC. This gives the protein CASRSDRLKIQYF.

This clonotype turned up a few times. The DNA of the CDR3 is TGCAGTGCTAGTCCCGGGGGGCAGCCCCAGCATTTT. Residues: CSASPGGQPQHF. The V and J genes are TRBV20-1 and TRBJ1-5; D possibly corresponds to TRBD1 (5 bases). V was trimmed by 3 bases and J by 7 bases, leaving 10 bases between them. The germline CDR1 and CDR2 sequences are DFQATT and SNEGSKA (reference sequence). The length of the CDR3 is 12 residues.

The chain employs TRBV7-2 and TRBJ2-3, with TRBD2 matching 9 bases. The CDR3 runs to 17 residues. Per germline, CDR1 SGHTA and CDR2 FQGNSA. The trim removed 3 bases at V and 6 bases at J, leaving 13 bases unmatched. The CDR3 region has the DNA TGTGCCAGCAGCTTCTCTCCGGCGGGGGGGCCGGCGGATACGCAGTATTTT. This translates into CASSFSPAGGPADTQYF.

The chain joins TRBV20-1 to TRBJ1-2, with D possibly being TRBD1 (6 bases). The germline CDR1 and CDR2 sequences are DFQATT and SNEGSKA (reference sequence). The CDR3 loop spans 14 amino acids. Trimming cost V 0 bases and J 5 bases, with 13 bases left between them. The CDR3 region has the DNA TGCAGTGCTAGAGAGACAGGAGGAGTTTATGGCTACACCTTC. Protein sequence: CSARETGGVYGYTF.

This clonotype has more than one count but fewer than ten. This chain connects TRBV20-1 to TRBJ2-1, with D perhaps TRBD1 or TRBD2 (6 bases each). The V end lost 0 bases, the J end lost 2 bases, and 14 bases lay between the germline ends. The germline CDR1 and CDR2 sequences are DFQATT and SNEGSKA (reference sequence). The CDR3 length is 16 residues. CDR3 nucleotide sequence: TGCAGTGCTAGAGATCCGGGGGCTAGCCCCTACAATGAGCAGTTCTTC. Its protein product is CSARDPGASPYNEQFF.

This clonotype was recorded a few times. J is TRBJ2-2 and V is TRBV7-2; D unclear. The germline V gene encodes CDR1 SGHTA and CDR2 FQGNSA. This CDR3 has 14 residues. Trimming took 1 base from V and 7 from J, leaving 10 bases between them. This CDR3 is CASSLVATYGELFF. Written as DNA, the CDR3 is TGTGCCAGCAGCTTAGTAGCTACGTACGGGGAGCTGTTTTTT.

This chain connects TRBV20-1 to TRBJ2-1, with D possibly being TRBD2 (6 bases). The CDR3 has 15 residues. Between the trimmed V and J ends, which lost 5 bases and 1 base, there was a span of 15 bases. Per the germline V gene, CDR1 is DFQATT and CDR2 is SNEGSKA (reference sequence). CDR3 protein: CSAPLGGKSYNEQFF. Here the CDR3 DNA reads TGCAGTGCTCCCCTGGGCGGGAAATCCTACAATGAGCAGTTCTTC.

In this sample, this clonotype turned up a few times. The chain couples TRBV18 to TRBJ2-3; no clear D. V lost 2 bases, J lost 2 bases, and 11 bases lay in between. The CDR3 is 15 amino acids. Looked up from germline, CDR1 is KGHSH and CDR2 is LQKENI. The CDR3 sequence is CASSPAAVNTDTQYF. As DNA, the CDR3 is TGTGCCAGCTCACCAGCCGCGGTAAACACAGATACGCAGTATTTT.

A few counts support this clonotype. This chain joins TRBV5-1 and TRBJ2-5; 9 bases line up with TRBD1. From germline, CDR1 is SGHRS and CDR2 YFSETQ. The CDR3 loop spans 14 amino acids. Germline trimming cut 4 bases from V and 6 bases from J; bases unmatched to any gene: 7. This CDR3 reads CASSPRDREKTQYF. The CDR3 DNA follows: TGCGCCAGCAGCCCCCGGGACAGGGAAAAGACCCAGTACTTC.

This chain links TRBV7-2 with TRBJ2-7, with 11 bases fitting TRBD2. The germline V gene encodes CDR1 SGHTA and CDR2 FQGNSA. V trimming: 4 bases; J trimming: 3 bases; junction bases outside the gene matches: 5. This CDR3 comprises 15 residues. The chain's CDR3 is CASSSQGTSGYEQYF. CDR3 nucleotide sequence: TGTGCCAGCAGCTCACAGGGGACTAGCGGCTACGAGCAGTACTTC.

As regards this clonotype: The junction departs from the called germline gene at one end, perhaps through a read error. The chain recombines TRBV28 with TRBJ2-2, with 11 bases lining up with TRBD2. Looked up from germline, CDR1 is MDHEN and CDR2 is SYDVKM. The CDR3 totals 16 residues. The CDR3 region is CASQGTSGSNTGGLFF. The CDR3 nucleotides read TGTGCCAGTCAGGGGACTAGCGGTTCTAACACCGGGGGGCTGTTTTTT.

In nucleotides, the CDR3 is TGCAGTGCTGTTCAGGGGTCAACTAATGAAAAACTGTTTTTT. This sequence encodes CSAVQGSTNEKLFF. V and J are TRBV20-1 and TRBJ1-4; weak D call: TRBD1 (6 bases). Germline values: CDR1 DFQATT, CDR2 SNEGSKA (reference sequence). The CDR3 runs 14 residues. V lost 5 bases and J lost 0, with 10 bases in between.

This clonotype was observed a few times. The chain couples TRBV12-3 or TRBV12-4 to TRBJ1-6; 8 bases align to TRBD1. After removal of 0 bases from V and 6 bases from J, the junction contained 4 bases not matched to a gene. This CDR3 has 16 amino acids. CDR3 DNA: TGTGCCAGCAGTTTAGCGTCAGGGGGCAGTAATTCACCCCTCCACTTT. It yields the protein CASSLASGGSNSPLHF.